The 18 T cell receptor beta chains reported below all come from one sample, sequenced in a study of radiotherapy plus CTLA-4 blockade in lung cancer. TCRdb's table, derived via immunoSEQ multiplex PCR, lists solely in-frame clones and lacks some. The sample holds 32,000 or so clones; around 70% are singletons and the top ten take less than 15%. The source was peripheral blood, collected from a patient treated with radiotherapy plus ipilimumab. The receptors originated from a human donor with non-small cell lung cancer that progressed on radiotherapy plus ipilimumab.

The J gene is TRBJ2-1, the V gene TRBV6-6, with a tentative D call TRBD2 (5 bases). In germline, CDR1 is MNHNY, CDR2 SVGAGI (reference sequence). This CDR3 has 16 residues. Trimming removed 6 bases from V and 0 bases from J, with 15 bases in between. CDR3 coding DNA: TGTGCCAGCAGCCCCGGGATTATAGGCTCCTACAATGAGCAGTTCTTC. It encodes CASSPGIIGSYNEQFF.

The rearrangement joins TRBV9 to TRBJ2-2; 8 bases match TRBD2. Germline lookup yields CDR1 SGDLS and CDR2 YYNGEE. V gave up 0 bases and J gave up 4 bases; unmatched junction bases: 2. This CDR3 has 15 residues. This CDR3 is CASSVGLAFTGELFF. CDR3 coding DNA: TGTGCCAGCAGCGTAGGACTAGCGTTCACCGGGGAGCTGTTTTTT.

The CDR3 DNA follows: TGTGCCAGCAGCAGACTGGACAGCTCCTACAATGAGCAGTTCTTC. It yields the protein CASSRLDSSYNEQFF. The chain recombines TRBV2 with TRBJ2-1, with a possible D match to TRBD1 (6 bases). The CDR3 consists of 15 residues. Trimming took off 6 bases at V and 0 bases at J, with 12 bases between the two ends. Germline loops: CDR1 SNHLY, CDR2 FYNNEI.

The chain links TRBV28 to TRBJ2-3, with no clear D. Germline V lookup: CDR1 MDHEN, CDR2 SYDVKM. The germline V and J ends were trimmed by 3 bases and 1 base, with 8 bases remaining between them. The CDR3 is 14 residues long. The CDR3 bases are TGTGCCAGCAGTTTCCGGACGGGCACAGATACGCAGTATTTT. This encodes CASSFRTGTDTQYF.

This chain links TRBV4-1 with TRBJ2-2, with TRBD1 identical over 8 bases. CDR1 and CDR2 (germline): MGHRA, YSYEKL. This CDR3 region has 15 residues. V gave up 8 bases and J gave up 7 bases; unmatched junction bases: 12. Here the CDR3 reads CASARGQGAGGELFF. CDR3 bases: TGCGCCAGCGCTCGGGGGCAGGGGGCGGGCGGGGAGCTGTTTTTT.

The CDR3 sequence: CSATWGVGAFF. The CDR3 nucleotides read TGCAGTGCTACCTGGGGTGTTGGAGCTTTCTTT. The V call is TRBV20-1, the J call TRBJ1-1; D unclear. Looked up from germline, CDR1 is DFQATT and CDR2 is SNEGSKA (reference sequence). The V end was cut by 4 bases, the J end by 10 bases, with 13 bases between. The CDR3 extends over 11 amino acids.

This clone was observed a handful of times. This chain joins TRBV2 and TRBJ2-3; 7 nucleotides match TRBD1. The germline CDR1 and CDR2 sequences are SNHLY and FYNNEI. There are 15 residues in the CDR3. V lost 1 base and J lost 1; bases outside the gene matches: 2. CDR3 sequence reads: CASSEGGTGTDTQYF. The CDR3 region has the DNA TGTGCCAGCAGTGAAGGGGGGACAGGCACAGATACGCAGTATTTT.

The V and J genes are TRBV4-2 and TRBJ2-3; 13 nucleotides agree with TRBD2. This CDR3 has 17 residues. In germline, CDR1 is LGHNA, CDR2 YNFKEQ. V lost 1 base, J lost 5 bases, and 6 bases stayed unmatched. In DNA form, the CDR3 reads TGTGCCAGCAGCCAAGGTCGGACTAGCGGGGGACAAGATACGCAGTATTTT. Its protein is CASSQGRTSGGQDTQYF.

The chain links TRBV11-2 to TRBJ2-7, with D hard to call. CDR1 and CDR2 (germline): SGHAT, FQNNGV. Trimming shortened V by 0 bases and J by 2 bases, and 11 bases separated the two germline ends. The CDR3 has 15 amino acids. The CDR3 protein is CASSLDGRVPYEQYF. CDR3 bases: TGTGCCAGCAGCTTAGACGGTCGGGTACCCTACGAGCAGTACTTC.

The chain uses TRBV7-2 and TRBJ2-3; 13 bases match TRBD2. The germline V gene encodes CDR1 SGHTA and CDR2 FQGNSA. This CDR3 is built from 16 residues. V lost 4 bases, J lost 4 bases, and 5 bases stayed unmatched. The CDR3 region has the DNA TGTGCCAGCAGCTCCCAAGGGACTAGCGGGGCAGATACGCAGTATTTT. Translating it yields CASSSQGTSGADTQYF.

In DNA, the CDR3 is TGTGCCAGCAGCCTGGGGACAGGGTGGAACTACGAGCAGTACTTC. Amino acid sequence: CASSLGTGWNYEQYF. The chain carries TRBV5-6 and TRBJ2-7; 9 bases match TRBD1. The CDR3 length is 15 residues. Germline loops: CDR1 SGHDT, CDR2 YYEEEE. V dropped 4 bases and J dropped 3; count of bases not matched to a gene: 8.

The rearrangement uses TRBV28 and TRBJ2-1; 10 bases map to TRBD2. Germline V CDR1 and CDR2: MDHEN, SYDVKM. V gave up 3 bases and J gave up 12 bases; unmatched junction bases: 11. The CDR3 loop spans 15 amino acids. The CDR3: CASSFGLAGATGQFF. CDR3 nucleotide sequence: TGTGCCAGCAGTTTCGGCCTAGCGGGGGCCACAGGGCAGTTCTTC.

The rearrangement links TRBV5-1 to TRBJ1-3, with D unclear. Germline CDR1 reads SGHRS; CDR2 reads YFSETQ. The length of the CDR3 is 14 residues. Trimming pared 0 bases from V and 0 bases from J, leaving 4 bases between. The CDR3 coding sequence is TGCGCCAGCAGCTTGGATAGCTCTGGAAACACCATATATTTT. Translating it yields CASSLDSSGNTIYF.

This clone was counted between two and nine times. The chain uses TRBV28 and TRBJ2-7; D is ambiguous. The germline CDR1 and CDR2 sequences are MDHEN and SYDVKM. This CDR3 is 13 amino acids long. The germline V and J ends were trimmed by 6 bases and 6 bases, with 15 bases remaining between them. The CDR3 DNA reads TGTGCCAGCAGCCGCCCTGCAAATGCCGAGCAGTACTTC. Translating it yields CASSRPANAEQYF.

The V and J genes are TRBV7-9 and TRBJ2-3; 13 bases map to TRBD2. The CDR3 has 16 residues. The germline V gene has CDR1 SEHNR and CDR2 FQNEAQ (reference sequence). J was trimmed by 6 bases and V by 5 bases; bases with no gene match: 8. CDR3 sequence reads: CASSPTSGGARDTQYF. The CDR3 coding sequence is TGTGCCAGCAGCCCCACTAGCGGGGGGGCCAGGGATACGCAGTATTTT. Filled out from reference TRBV7-9 and TRBJ2-3, the complete variable domain reads DTGVSQNPRHKITKRGQNVTFRCDPISEHNRLYWYRQTLGQGPEFLTYFQNEAQLEKSRLLSDRFSAERPKGSFSTLEIQRTEQGDSAMYLCASSPTSGGARDTQYFGPGTRLTVL.

The sample holds one count of this clone. The V and J genes are TRBV30 and TRBJ1-1; TRBD1 matches at 8 bases. This CDR3 contains 15 residues. Germline loops: CDR1 GTSNPN, CDR2 SVGIG (reference sequence). Trimming at V came to 3 bases and at J to 4 bases, leaving 10 bases not matched to a gene. In DNA, the CDR3 is TGTGCCTGGAGGCCTACAGGGGGAGGAGGCACTGAAGCTTTCTTT. This translates into CAWRPTGGGGTEAFF.

V is TRBV4-3 and J is TRBJ1-5; D unclear. The CDR3 loop spans 12 amino acids. The germline CDR1 and CDR2 sequences are LGHNA and YSLEER. With 3 bases removed from V and 2 bases from J, the gap between germline ends came to 2 bases. DNA of the CDR3: TGCGCCAGCAGCCAGGGCAATCAGCCCCAGCATTTT. It translates to CASSQGNQPQHF.

The J gene is TRBJ2-3, the V gene TRBV27, with 7 bases fitting TRBD1. Germline CDR1 MNHEY, CDR2 SMNVEV (reference sequence). With 5 bases clipped from V and 3 bases from J, the junction kept 17 bases outside the gene matches. The CDR3 is 18 amino acids. CDR3: CASSLYSPLAGGTDTQYF. CDR3 DNA: TGTGCCAGCAGTCTGTACTCCCCCTTGGCAGGGGGAACAGATACGCAGTATTTT.